The clone carrying this T cell receptor beta chain was seen a single time. The antigen is not known. The germline V gene encodes CDR1 MNHEY and CDR2 SVGAGI. The CDR3 sequence is 14 residues long. The V end was cut by 7 bases, the J end by 3 bases, with 15 bases between. In the PCR, 60 Vbeta and 13 Jbeta primers were used. The protocol was immunoSEQ multiplex PCR, while the TCRdb copy is restricted to in-frame clones and leaves out a portion. The sample contains 49,000 or so clones, about four fifths of which appear only once. This record belongs to a study of cytomegalovirus exposure and HLA in healthy donors. Study results and limitations: HLA alleles showed associations with 16,951 TCR beta sequences in a later analysis, at a 0.05 false discovery rate.

Sequencing was performed on PBMCs. J is TRBJ1-1 and V is TRBV6-5; D is possibly TRBD1 (6 bases). This sequence was found in a boy aged 5-17 years in good health and CMV-seropositive. CDR3 sequence: CASITPGHYTEAFF. As DNA, the CDR3 is TGTGCCAGCATCACCCCGGGACATTACACTGAAGCTTTCTTT.